The next 32 T cell receptor beta chains were all read from a single sample in a study of T-cell reconstitution after alpha-beta-depleted transplantation in children. Researchers prepared the TCRbeta library using unique molecular identifiers, the study reports. TCRdb used MiXCR to reprocess the PCR reads, holding one entry per CDR3 protein. This table has approximately 290,000 distinct CDR3 sequences, more than 9% appearing once. The input for sequencing was peripheral blood, taken 180 days after TCRalphabeta/CD19-depleted stem cell transplant. The receptors originated from a male patient between 2 and 10 years old who had a stem cell transplant for chronic granulomatous disease, so the T cells may come from the graft donor.

This clonotype has ten or more counts. The rearrangement links TRBV29-1 to TRBJ2-1; 9 bases line up with TRBD1. With V trimmed by 3 bases and J by 7 bases, 7 bases remained unmatched. This CDR3 is built from 14 residues. Germline loops: CDR1 SQVTM, CDR2 ANQGSEA. Written as DNA, the CDR3 is TGCAGCGTTGATAGGGACAGGGTTTTTAATGAGCAGTTCTTC. Its protein is CSVDRDRVFNEQFF.

This clonotype has a count of ten or more. A much larger clone differs from this one at a single base, so this may be a read error. J is TRBJ2-1 and V is TRBV7-3; 8 bases align to TRBD1. CDR3 length: 13 residues. From germline, CDR1 is SGHTA and CDR2 FQGTGA. CDR3 in DNA: TGTGCCAGCAGCCAGGGACAGGACAATGAGCAGTCCTTC. Translated, it gives CASSQGQDNEQSF.

This clonotype was seen repeatedly, ten times or more. The rearrangement joins TRBV27 to TRBJ2-5; D unclear. The CDR3 extends over 13 amino acids. The V gene lost 5 bases and the J gene lost 1 base, with 8 bases spanning the gap. The V gene's germline CDR1 is MNHEY and CDR2 SMNVEV (reference sequence). The CDR3 region is CASSVRLQETQYF. CDR3 bases: TGTGCCAGCAGTGTGCGGCTCCAAGAGACCCAGTACTTC.

This clonotype was recorded at least ten times. The V call is TRBV25-1, the J call TRBJ1-1; 10 bases are shared with TRBD1. The V gene end was trimmed by 5 bases and the J gene end by 6 bases; junction bases not matched to a gene: 15. The germline V gene encodes CDR1 MGHDK and CDR2 SYGVNS. The CDR3 is 17 residues long. The CDR3 spells CASSLPGQGNLRAEAFF. CDR3 nucleotide sequence: TGTGCCAGCAGTCTCCCGGGACAGGGGAATCTAAGGGCTGAAGCTTTCTTT.

This clonotype was found many times. V usage is TRBV18 and J usage is TRBJ2-1; D gene unclear. The V end was cut by 6 bases, the J end by 8 bases, with 8 bases between. This CDR3 has 11 residues. Germline V gene lookup returns CDR1 KGHSH and CDR2 LQKENI. CDR3 protein: CASSPKHEQFF. The CDR3 DNA follows: TGTGCCAGCTCCCCCAAGCATGAGCAGTTCTTC.

This clonotype was detected ten times or more. The chain recombines TRBV5-1 with TRBJ2-7; weak D call: TRBD2 (5 bases). V lost 3 bases and J 2 bases, leaving 9 bases between the germline ends. This CDR3 has 13 residues. Germline V gene sequence: CDR1 SGHRS, CDR2 YFSETQ. As DNA, the CDR3 is TGCGCCAGCAGCTCCTCGGGGACCTACGAGCAGTACTTC. Its protein is CASSSSGTYEQYF.

Remarks on this clonotype: This may be a read error, as it is one base from a much larger clone. V and J are TRBV11-1 and TRBJ2-3; 12 positions match TRBD2. The CDR3 length is 21 residues. V was pared by 8 bases and J by 2 bases, with 23 bases of the junction left unmatched. In germline, CDR1 is SGHAT, CDR2 FQDESV (reference sequence). CDR3 in DNA: TGTGCCAGCTTGGGGTCTATACTAGCGGGAGGACCCCTTTCCTTCACAGATACGCAGTATTTT. Translated: CASLGSILAGGPLSFTDTQYF. Using reference TRBV11-1 and TRBJ2-3 for the parts outside the CDR3, the full variable domain is EAEVAQSPRYKITEKSQAVAFWCDPISGHATLYWYRQILGQGPELLVQFQDESVVDDSQLPKDRFSAERLKGVDSTLKIQPAELGDSAMYLCASLGSILAGGPLSFTDTQYFGPGTRLTVL.

The chain is built from TRBV2 and TRBJ2-7; 10 nucleotides match TRBD1. The germline CDR1 and CDR2 sequences are SNHLY and FYNNEI. V lost 1 base, J lost 4 bases, and 13 bases stayed unmatched. The CDR3 runs to 18 residues. CDR3 protein: CASSEGRWDRGLFYEQYF. The CDR3 nucleotides read TGTGCCAGCAGTGAAGGCAGGTGGGACAGGGGCCTGTTTTACGAGCAGTACTTC.

In this sample, this clonotype turned up a few times. The J gene is TRBJ2-7, the V gene TRBV7-2, with no clear D. The CDR3 runs to 15 residues. CDR1 is SGHTA and CDR2 is FQGNSA in the germline V gene. V was pared by 1 base and J by 3 bases, with 13 bases between. The DNA of the CDR3 is TGTGCCAGCAGCTTAGGATCCAGCAGCCGCTACGAGCAGTACTTC. Amino acids: CASSLGSSSRYEQYF.

At least ten counts were recorded for this clonotype. This chain joins TRBV19 and TRBJ1-2; perhaps TRBD1 as D (5 bases). This CDR3 comprises 13 residues. With 3 bases removed from V and 4 bases from J, the gap between germline ends came to 9 bases. Germline V gene sequence: CDR1 LNHDA, CDR2 SQIVND (reference sequence). CDR3: CASSIGQSYGYTF. CDR3 nucleotides: TGTGCCAGTAGTATCGGACAATCCTATGGCTACACCTTC. Combining the CDR3 with reference TRBV19 and TRBJ1-2 gives the whole variable domain DGGITQSPKYLFRKEGQNVTLSCEQNLNHDAMYWYRQDPGQGLRLIYYSQIVNDFQKGDIAEGYSVSREKKESFPLTVTSAQKNPTAFYLCASSIGQSYGYTFGSGTRLTVV.

This clonotype was counted ten times or more. V gene TRBV10-3 combines with J gene TRBJ1-6, with D unclear. Trimming removed 0 bases at V and 13 bases at J, with 10 bases between. This CDR3 has 13 residues. CDR1 ENHRY and CDR2 SYGVKD come from the germline V gene. CDR3 protein: CAISESPLGPLHF. The CDR3 DNA reads as TGTGCCATCAGTGAGTCCCCCCTTGGGCCCCTCCACTTT.

This clonotype has at least ten counts. The chain is built from TRBV7-9 and TRBJ2-1, with 9 nucleotides matching TRBD2. The CDR3 is 17 amino acids. V lost 0 bases and J lost 0; bases outside the gene matches: 3. Germline CDR1 reads SEHNR; CDR2 reads FQNEAQ (reference sequence). CDR3 nucleotides: TGTGCCAGCAGCTTAGCGCGACTAGCGGACTCCTACAATGAGCAGTTCTTC. Protein product: CASSLARLADSYNEQFF.

This clonotype was detected ten times or more. The chain has TRBV15 and TRBJ2-3; a possible D gene is TRBD2 (7 bases). CDR1 LNHNV and CDR2 YYDKDF come from the germline V gene (reference sequence). The ends were cut back, 0 bases at V and 4 bases at J, with 17 bases in the middle. The CDR3 is 17 amino acids. CDR3 nucleotides: TGTGCCACCAGCAGAGATCGGGGGGCTTGGGGTCCAGATACGCAGTATTTT. Translating gives CATSRDRGAWGPDTQYF.

This clonotype was found many times. The chain combines TRBV20-1 with TRBJ1-6; 9 bases map to TRBD1. Germline V gene data show CDR1 as DFQATT and CDR2 as SNEGSKA (reference sequence). The CDR3 covers 13 residues. J lost 10 bases, V lost 6 bases, and 7 bases had no gene match. This CDR3 reads CSARTGVLSPLHF. Here the CDR3 DNA reads TGCAGTGCCCGGACAGGGGTTTTGTCACCCCTCCACTTT.

This clonotype was counted a few times. The J gene is TRBJ1-1, the V gene TRBV19; D possibly corresponds to TRBD1 (5 bases). The ends were cut back, 3 bases at V and 6 bases at J, with 14 bases in the middle. CDR3 length equals 14 residues. The germline gives CDR1 LNHDA, CDR2 SQIVND (reference sequence). In nucleotides, the CDR3 is TGTGCCAGTAGTATGTCGTCGGGGGTCGCTGAAGCTTTCTTT. Protein product: CASSMSSGVAEAFF.

Many counts were recorded for this clonotype. This chain uses TRBV29-1 with TRBJ2-7; either TRBD1 or TRBD2 may supply D (5 bases each). The CDR3 has 13 residues. V was trimmed by 2 bases and J by 0 bases, leaving 8 bases between them. Germline loops: CDR1 SQVTM, CDR2 ANQGSEA. CDR3 residues: CSVELGVSYEQYF. CDR3 DNA: TGCAGCGTTGAACTGGGGGTCTCCTACGAGCAGTACTTC.

This clonotype has at least ten counts. V and J are TRBV12-3 or TRBV12-4 and TRBJ2-5; 9 bases map to TRBD1. Trimming at V came to 5 bases and at J to 5 bases, leaving 15 bases not matched to a gene. This CDR3 is 17 amino acids long. The CDR3 bases are TGTGCCAGCAGTCCCGAGGGGACAGGGATGCTAGGGGAGACCCAGTACTTC. As protein: CASSPEGTGMLGETQYF.

This clonotype was seen ten or more times. This chain links TRBV4-1 with TRBJ2-5; TRBD1 might be the D (6 bases). V lost 2 bases and J lost 2, with 15 bases in between. Germline lookup yields CDR1 MGHRA and CDR2 YSYEKL. This CDR3 is 16 amino acids long. The CDR3 sequence is CASSQRQAPRQETQYF. As DNA, the CDR3 is TGCGCCAGCAGCCAAAGACAGGCCCCCCGTCAAGAGACCCAGTACTTC.

This sequence joins TRBV4-3 and TRBJ2-1, with a weak D call TRBD2 (6 bases). This CDR3 region has 16 residues. Germline CDR1 is LGHNA and CDR2 is YSLEER. V gave up 4 bases and J gave up 8 bases, with 21 bases separating them. DNA for the CDR3: TGCGCCAGCAGCCGCCGAGGAGGGCCCTTGGGGGATGAGCAGTTCTTC. This translates into CASSRRGGPLGDEQFF.

In its sample, this clonotype was seen many times. V usage is TRBV5-1 and J usage is TRBJ2-3, with 7 bases identical to TRBD2. Germline CDR1 and CDR2: SGHRS and YFSETQ. This CDR3 spans 16 amino acids. J lost 5 bases, V lost 0 bases, and 9 bases had no gene match. The CDR3 region has the DNA TGCGCCAGCAGCTTGGGGGCCAGCGGGGCCGGAGATACGCAGTATTTT. Translation gives CASSLGASGAGDTQYF.

This clonotype was seen repeatedly, ten times or more. The chain employs TRBV12-3 or TRBV12-4 and TRBJ2-1; 9 bases are shared with TRBD2. There are 13 residues in the CDR3. Germline trimming cut 8 bases from V and 7 bases from J; bases unmatched to any gene: 6. The CDR3 is CASRLAGENEQFF. The CDR3 DNA reads as TGTGCCAGCCGATTAGCGGGAGAAAATGAGCAGTTCTTC.

Relative to its sample, this clonotype is medium-sized. CDR3 residues: CASSLVDRGRDTQYF. CDR3 in DNA: TGTGCCAGCAGCTTGGTGGACAGGGGGCGCGATACGCAGTATTTT. V is TRBV5-6 and J is TRBJ2-3; 11 nucleotides line up with TRBD1. This CDR3 is 15 amino acids long. From germline, CDR1 is SGHDT and CDR2 YYEEEE. J gave up 6 bases and V 0 bases, and 3 bases lay outside the gene matches.

In this sample, this clonotype turned up a few times. The genes are TRBV2 and TRBJ2-2, with 10 nucleotides matching TRBD2. The CDR3 is 15 amino acids. V lost 3 bases to trimming and J lost 6 bases; unmatched junction nucleotides: 4. The V gene's germline CDR1 is SNHLY and CDR2 FYNNEI. CDR3 amino acids: CASSDWLAGAGELFF. In DNA, the CDR3 is TGTGCCAGCAGTGACTGGCTAGCGGGAGCCGGGGAGCTGTTTTTT.

There are a few counts of this clonotype. The chain uses TRBV6-1 and TRBJ1-1; possible D gene TRBD1, 5 bases. Trimming removed 2 bases at V and 4 bases at J, with 11 bases between. Germline CDR1 reads MNHNS; CDR2 reads SASEGT. This CDR3 comprises 14 residues. CDR3 coding DNA: TGTGCCAGCAGTGAATCGACAGCGGGCACTGAAGCTTTCTTT. Its translation is CASSESTAGTEAFF.

This clonotype was seen at least ten times. V gene TRBV12-3 or TRBV12-4 combines with J gene TRBJ2-2; no reliable D call. The CDR3 runs 12 residues. V was trimmed by 10 bases and J by 3 bases, leaving 9 bases between them. This chain's CDR3 is CATFLDTGELFF. The CDR3 nucleotides are TGTGCCACCTTCTTGGACACCGGGGAGCTGTTTTTT.

This clonotype was observed at least ten times. The chain combines TRBV5-1 with TRBJ2-2; 8 bases map to TRBD1. This CDR3 has 15 amino acids. V shed 3 bases, J shed 7 bases, and the junction held 8 bases outside the gene matches. Germline-derived CDR1 and CDR2 are SGHRS and YFSETQ. The CDR3 region has the DNA TGCGCCAGCAGCTCCGACAGGGGTTTTGGCGGGGAGCTGTTTTTT. This codes for CASSSDRGFGGELFF.

This clonotype was counted ten times or more. V and J are TRBV20-1 and TRBJ2-2; perhaps TRBD1 as D (6 bases). Germline V gene lookup returns CDR1 DFQATT and CDR2 SNEGSKA (reference sequence). The CDR3 is 15 residues long. Between the trimmed V and J ends, which lost 0 bases and 4 bases, there was a span of 12 bases. CDR3: CSARDLNRVTGELFF. Here the CDR3 DNA reads TGCAGTGCTAGAGATCTGAACAGGGTCACCGGGGAGCTGTTTTTT.

A word on this clonotype: A read error may explain this, as a much larger clone is one base away. The chain couples TRBV29-1 to TRBJ2-1; D unclear. Trimming pared 0 bases from V and 5 bases from J, leaving 17 bases between. This CDR3 spans 16 amino acids. CDR1 and CDR2 from the germline V gene are SQVTM and ANQGSEA. The CDR3 reads CSVEDSVDRANNEQFF. Written as DNA, the CDR3 is TGCAGCGTTGAAGATTCCGTAGATAGAGCCAACAATGAGCAGTTCTTC.

As concerns this clonotype: A clone one base away is much larger, so this may be a read error. This rearrangement joins TRBV20-1 to TRBJ1-1, with 8 bases matching TRBD1. Germline lookup yields CDR1 DFQATT and CDR2 SNEGSKA (reference sequence). V trimming: 0 bases; J trimming: 7 bases; junction bases outside the gene matches: 16. The CDR3 consists of 17 residues. DNA of the CDR3: TGCAGTGCTAGAGACCCGTCTAGGACAGGGTTGAAGATTGAAGCTTTCTTT. This codes for CSARDPSRTGLKIEAFF.

This clonotype was seen ten or more times. J is TRBJ2-5 and V is TRBV5-1, with D possibly TRBD2 on 6 matching bases. CDR3 size: 12 residues. Deletions cut 3 bases from V and 4 bases from J, with 7 bases between. Germline CDR1 and CDR2: SGHRS and YFSETQ. CDR3 region: CASSSEGETQYF. Written as DNA, the CDR3 is TGCGCCAGCAGCTCGGAGGGAGAGACCCAGTACTTC.

This clonotype has ten or more counts. DNA for the CDR3: TGCGCCAGCAGCTTGACGGCAGGGGGCAATCAGCCCCAGCATTTT. Amino acid sequence: CASSLTAGGNQPQHF. The V gene is TRBV5-1, the J gene TRBJ1-5; perhaps TRBD1 as D (6 bases). Trimming took 1 base from V and 2 from J, leaving 10 bases between them. The CDR3 covers 15 residues. Germline V gene lookup returns CDR1 SGHRS and CDR2 YFSETQ.

This clonotype has ten or more counts. The chain joins TRBV12-3 or TRBV12-4 to TRBJ2-5; 11 nucleotides match TRBD2. This CDR3 comprises 16 residues. V trimming: 3 bases; J trimming: 4 bases; junction bases outside the gene matches: 7. DNA of the CDR3: TGTGCCAGCAGTTTCCTAGCGGGAGGAGGTGGAGAGACCCAGTACTTC. Encoded protein: CASSFLAGGGGETQYF.